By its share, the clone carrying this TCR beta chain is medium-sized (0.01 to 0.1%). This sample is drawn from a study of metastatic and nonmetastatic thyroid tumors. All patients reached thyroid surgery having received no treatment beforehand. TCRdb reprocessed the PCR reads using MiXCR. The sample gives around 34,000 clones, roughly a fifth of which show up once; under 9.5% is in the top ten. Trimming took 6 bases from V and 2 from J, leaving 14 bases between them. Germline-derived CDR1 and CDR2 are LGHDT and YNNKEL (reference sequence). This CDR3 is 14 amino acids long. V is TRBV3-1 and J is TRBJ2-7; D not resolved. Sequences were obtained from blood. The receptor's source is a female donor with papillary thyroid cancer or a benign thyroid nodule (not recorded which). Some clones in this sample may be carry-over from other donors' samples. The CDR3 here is CASSQAWTPYEQYF. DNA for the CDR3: TGTGCCAGCAGTCAGGCCTGGACCCCCTACGAGCAGTACTTC.